Each of the 10 T cell receptor beta chains below was sequenced from the same sample in a study of CD8 T cells in ankylosing spondylitis. Overall study results and limits: Blood of patients with ankylosing spondylitis appeared to be characterized by a TCR beta motif of several highly homologous variants.

These receptors are not linked to any known antigen. One entry per CDR3 protein results from TCRdb running MiXCR on the 5' RACE reads. The table shows approximately 140,000 distinct CDR3 sequences, with approximately 17% occurring only once. The sequenced sample consisted of blood, either unsorted or a sorted T cell fraction (not recorded which). Source of these receptors: a male donor with ankylosing spondylitis.

The gene calls are TRBV12-3 or TRBV12-4 and TRBJ2-1; possible D gene TRBD2, 6 bases. This CDR3 is 13 amino acids long. Trimming removed 7 bases from V and 10 bases from J, with 17 bases in between. DNA of the CDR3: TGTGCCAGCACCCCGGGGACTGGGGGAGAGCAGTTCTTC. Its protein is CASTPGTGGEQFF.

This clonotype was picked up a small number of times. The chain recombines TRBV29-1 with TRBJ1-2; no clear D. The CDR3 is 11 residues long. Trimming took off 1 base at V and 4 bases at J, with 4 bases between the two ends. Germline V gene lookup returns CDR1 SQVTM and CDR2 ANQGSEA. The CDR3 spells CSVEGSYGYTF. CDR3 nucleotide sequence: TGCAGCGTTGAAGGTTCCTATGGCTACACCTTC.

This clonotype has more than one count but fewer than ten. The J gene is TRBJ2-1, the V gene TRBV12-3 or TRBV12-4; 10 positions match TRBD2. The length of the CDR3 is 15 residues. Trimming removed 8 bases from V and 2 bases from J; junction bases left unmatched: 6. The CDR3: CASGAAGGPYNEQFF. The CDR3 bases are TGTGCCAGCGGGGCAGCGGGAGGGCCCTACAATGAGCAGTTCTTC.

The chain recombines TRBV14 with TRBJ2-1; no clear D. Trimming left V 6 bases short and J 10 bases short, with 16 bases between. Germline CDR1 and CDR2: SGHDN and FVKESK. The CDR3 covers 13 residues. CDR3 DNA: TGTGCCAGCAGTCATGGAGTGGGTTGGGAGCAGTTCTTC. Translation gives CASSHGVGWEQFF. Full variable domain (outside the CDR3, taken from reference TRBV14 and TRBJ2-1): EAGVTQFPSHSVIEKGQTVTLRCDPISGHDNLYWYRRVMGKEIKFLLHFVKESKQDESGMPNNRFLAERTGGTYSTLKVQPAELEDSGVYFCASSHGVGWEQFFGPGTRLTVL.

This clonotype was picked up a small number of times. DNA of the CDR3: TGTGCCATCATGGGAGAGGCCGCCTATGGCTACACCTTC. It translates to CAIMGEAAYGYTF. The rearrangement uses TRBV10-3 and TRBJ1-2, with D uncertain. Trimming pared 7 bases from V and 4 bases from J, leaving 13 bases between. Per germline, CDR1 ENHRY and CDR2 SYGVKD. This CDR3 region has 13 residues.

The rearrangement joins TRBV2 to TRBJ1-1; D is possibly TRBD1 (6 bases). V lost 6 bases to trimming and J lost 0 bases, with 14 bases between them. Germline V lookup: CDR1 SNHLY, CDR2 FYNNEI. This CDR3 is 15 amino acids long. CDR3 amino acids: CASRITGHLNTEAFF. CDR3 coding DNA: TGTGCCAGCAGGATCACGGGACACTTGAACACTGAAGCTTTCTTT.

This clonotype appeared a few times. V gene TRBV7-9 combines with J gene TRBJ2-1; D possibly matches TRBD1 or TRBD2 (6 bases each). The germline CDR1 and CDR2 sequences are SEHNR and FQNEAQ (reference sequence). The CDR3 loop spans 16 amino acids. V lost 3 bases, J lost 1 base, and 13 bases lay in between. The CDR3 sequence is CASSFIGGSSYNEQFF. CDR3 nucleotide sequence: TGTGCCAGCAGCTTTATAGGGGGGTCTTCCTACAATGAGCAGTTCTTC.

This clonotype was observed a few times. The V and J genes are TRBV28 and TRBJ2-7; the D is unclear. The CDR3 length is 14 residues. Per germline, CDR1 MDHEN and CDR2 SYDVKM. With 3 bases removed from V and 2 bases from J, the gap between germline ends came to 11 bases. The CDR3 spells CASSFEGRPYEQYF. The CDR3 DNA reads TGTGCCAGCAGTTTCGAAGGTCGACCCTACGAGCAGTACTTC.

The gene calls are TRBV30 and TRBJ2-7; the D gene is possibly TRBD2 (5 bases). Germline CDR1 is GTSNPN and CDR2 is SVGIG (reference sequence). There are 16 residues in the CDR3. V lost 0 bases, J lost 4 bases, and 19 bases lay in between. The CDR3 DNA sequence: TGTGCCTGGAGTGTATCCCCCCTCAAGGGCGGGTACGAGCAGTACTTC. The encoded protein is CAWSVSPLKGGYEQYF.

This clonotype was recorded at least ten times. V usage is TRBV7-9 and J usage is TRBJ1-5; no clear D. Trimming cost V 2 bases and J 7 bases, with 9 bases left between them. This CDR3 comprises 13 residues. Germline values: CDR1 SEHNR, CDR2 FQNEAQ (reference sequence). The CDR3 region has the DNA TGTGCCAGCAGCTTAAGAGGTGGCCAGCCCCAGCATTTT. Protein: CASSLRGGQPQHF.